The next 28 T cell receptor beta chains were all read from a single sample in a study of cytomegalovirus exposure and HLA in healthy donors. TCRdb's table, derived via immunoSEQ multiplex PCR, lists solely in-frame clones and lacks some. In the table there are about 360,000 clones, roughly 85% of which are singletons. Sequenced material: PBMCs. The receptor set was obtained from a woman aged 18-29 years in good health and CMV-seronegative.

The gene calls are TRBV5-1 and TRBJ2-3; TRBD2 matches at 8 bases. This CDR3 is built from 15 residues. Looked up from germline, CDR1 is SGHRS and CDR2 is YFSETQ. V gave up 0 bases and J gave up 1 base; unmatched junction bases: 1. CDR3 region: CASSLATSGTDTQYF. In nucleotides, the CDR3 is TGCGCCAGCAGCTTGGCGACTAGCGGCACAGATACGCAGTATTTT.

This clone has more than one count but fewer than ten. V and J are TRBV30 and TRBJ1-1, with D unresolved. The CDR3 spans 11 residues. V was clipped by 2 bases and J by 5 bases, with 6 bases between them. Germline-derived CDR1 and CDR2 are GTSNPN and SVGIG (reference sequence). This chain's CDR3 is CAWSPRTEAFF. Here the CDR3 DNA reads TGTGCCTGGAGTCCCCGGACTGAAGCTTTCTTT.

The V and J genes are TRBV30 and TRBJ1-1; tentatively, D is TRBD1 (5 bases). Trimming took 3 bases from V and 4 from J, leaving 12 bases between them. The CDR3 loop spans 13 amino acids. Germline-derived CDR1 and CDR2 are GTSNPN and SVGIG (reference sequence). The CDR3 DNA is TGTGCCTGGAGCCTGGGGGGGACCACTGAAGCTTTCTTT. Translated, it gives CAWSLGGTTEAFF.

The chain employs TRBV5-1 and TRBJ1-1; D uncertain. This CDR3 comprises 15 residues. CDR1 and CDR2 (germline): SGHRS, YFSETQ. V lost 4 bases, J lost 0 bases, and 13 bases lay in between. The CDR3 loop is CASSPETSLNTEAFF. In DNA, the CDR3 is TGCGCCAGCAGCCCGGAGACTTCCTTGAACACTGAAGCTTTCTTT.

This rearrangement joins TRBV30 to TRBJ2-1; 10 bases are shared with TRBD2. Germline trimming cut 0 bases from V and 9 bases from J; bases unmatched to any gene: 8. Germline values: CDR1 GTSNPN, CDR2 SVGIG (reference sequence). The CDR3 is 15 residues long. CDR3 region: CAWSVPWASGGEQFF. CDR3 sequence (DNA): TGTGCCTGGAGTGTCCCTTGGGCTAGCGGGGGTGAGCAGTTCTTC.

This clone was recorded once. J is TRBJ2-7 and V is TRBV9; TRBD1 matches at 7 bases. The CDR3 loop spans 20 amino acids. The V segment lost 4 bases and the J segment 7 bases; nucleotides outside the gene matches: 29. The germline gives CDR1 SGDLS, CDR2 YYNGEE. The CDR3 DNA sequence: TGTGCCAGCAGCACAATAGACGAACAGAGGGGGCGAGTTGGTTTAGGAGAGCAGTACTTC. This gives the protein CASSTIDEQRGRVGLGEQYF.

The chain links TRBV28 to TRBJ2-5; maybe TRBD2 (5 bases). CDR3 size: 15 residues. V shed 2 bases and J shed 3 bases, with 13 bases lying between them. Germline-derived CDR1 and CDR2 are MDHEN and SYDVKM. The DNA for the CDR3 is TGTGCCAGCAGTTTAATAAACCTGGGAGAAGAGACCCAGTACTTC. Translation: CASSLINLGEETQYF.

V gene TRBV7-6 combines with J gene TRBJ1-1; 9 bases are a match to TRBD1. The CDR3 covers 15 residues. The ends lost 6 bases at V and 3 bases at J; junction bases unmatched: 8. Germline loops: CDR1 SGHVS, CDR2 FNYEAQ. CDR3 nucleotide sequence: TGTGCCAGCAGTTCCGGGACAGGGATCTACACTGAAGCTTTCTTT. Its translation: CASSSGTGIYTEAFF.

V gene TRBV29-1 combines with J gene TRBJ1-1; D remains ambiguous. This CDR3 is 14 amino acids long. Trimming removed 7 bases from V and 7 bases from J, with 22 bases in between. Germline-derived CDR1 and CDR2 are SQVTM and ANQGSEA. The CDR3: CSASPHTGVSEAFF. CDR3 nucleotides: TGCAGCGCCTCGCCCCACACCGGGGTGAGTGAAGCTTTCTTT. Looking up the rest from reference TRBV29-1 and TRBJ1-1 gives the full variable domain: SAVISQKPSRDICQRGTSLTIQCQVDSQVTMMFWYRQQPGQSLTLIATANQGSEATYESGFVIDKFPISRPNLTFSTLTVSNMSPEDSSIYLCSASPHTGVSEAFFGQGTRLTVV.

The gene calls are TRBV30 and TRBJ1-5; no reliable D call. The CDR3 runs to 12 residues. V dropped 3 bases and J dropped 9 bases, with 12 bases sitting between them. CDR1 is GTSNPN and CDR2 is SVGIG in the germline V gene (reference sequence). CDR3 in amino acids: CAWRLIGGPQHF. As DNA, the CDR3 is TGTGCCTGGAGGTTGATTGGAGGGCCCCAGCATTTT.

This chain joins TRBV18 and TRBJ1-2; no firm D call. CDR3 length equals 13 residues. V lost 0 bases and J lost 4, with 6 bases in between. Germline V gene data show CDR1 as KGHSH and CDR2 as LQKENI. CDR3 sequence: CASSPPDSYGYTF. The CDR3 DNA reads as TGTGCCAGCTCACCACCAGATAGCTATGGCTACACCTTC.

The chain uses TRBV4-1 and TRBJ2-1, with 14 bases that match TRBD2. The junction had 12 bases not matched to a gene; V was cut back by 3 bases and J by 2 bases. Germline V gives CDR1 MGHRA, CDR2 YSYEKL. CDR3 length equals 20 residues. CDR3 sequence: CASSHRLAGGTGIPYNEQFF. CDR3 in DNA: TGCGCCAGCAGCCACCGACTAGCGGGAGGGACCGGTATCCCCTACAATGAGCAGTTCTTC.

The V call is TRBV28, the J call TRBJ1-4; 7 bases match TRBD1. Germline values: CDR1 MDHEN, CDR2 SYDVKM. V shed 5 bases and J 2 bases; nucleotides not matched to a gene: 5. This CDR3 has 15 residues. The CDR3 DNA is TGTGCCAGCAGTGGCAGGGGGAACACTAATGAAAAACTGTTTTTT. As protein: CASSGRGNTNEKLFF.

As concerns this clone: Other DNA sequences in the same sample also yield this CDR3. The chain recombines TRBV11-2 with TRBJ1-2; TRBD1 matches 9 bases. V was clipped by 5 bases and J by 5 bases; unmatched bases: 3. The CDR3 is made up of 13 amino acids. Germline CDR1 is SGHAT and CDR2 is FQNNGV. For the CDR3, the DNA is TGTGCCAGCAGCCCCGGGACAGGGTATGGCTACACCTTC. Translating gives CASSPGTGYGYTF.

Turning to this clone: Other DNA sequences from this sample encode an identical CDR3 as well. The chain has TRBV9 and TRBJ2-1; TRBD2 matches 8 bases. V lost 3 bases to trimming and J lost 6 bases; unmatched junction nucleotides: 2. Germline V gene data show CDR1 as SGDLS and CDR2 as YYNGEE. This CDR3 contains 13 residues. The DNA for the CDR3 is TGTGCCAGCAGCGCGGGGACTAGCAATGAGCAGTTCTTC. This sequence encodes CASSAGTSNEQFF.

The chain has TRBV6-1 and TRBJ1-2; a possible D gene is TRBD1 (5 bases). V was pared by 4 bases and J by 4 bases, with 25 bases between. Germline lookup yields CDR1 MNHNS and CDR2 SASEGT. This CDR3 is 18 amino acids long. CDR3 sequence: CASSAPGGNRVGSYGYTF. Here the CDR3 DNA reads TGTGCCAGCAGTGCCCCCGGGGGAAATCGGGTGGGCTCCTATGGCTACACCTTC.

The chain employs TRBV11-3 and TRBJ2-5, with 9 bases identical to TRBD1. Trimming cost V 5 bases and J 4 bases; bases outside gene matches: 5. The CDR3 is made up of 14 amino acids. Germline lookup yields CDR1 SGHNT and CDR2 YENEEA. Here the CDR3 reads CASSPGQGVETQYF. CDR3 nucleotide sequence: TGTGCCAGCAGCCCGGGACAGGGAGTAGAGACCCAGTACTTC.

The chain links TRBV7-2 to TRBJ1-5; 12 positions agree with TRBD1. V dropped 3 bases and J dropped 7; count of bases not matched to a gene: 13. Germline values: CDR1 SGHTA, CDR2 FQGNSA. The CDR3 contains 18 residues. The CDR3 nucleotides are TGTGCCAGCAGCTTGTCGACCGGGACAGGGGGCTTGGTCCAGCCCCAGCATTTT. Amino acids: CASSLSTGTGGLVQPQHF.

The chain carries TRBV9 and TRBJ2-2, with no clear D. The V gene lost 4 bases and the J gene lost 6 bases, with 16 bases spanning the gap. This CDR3 contains 15 residues. The V gene's germline CDR1 is SGDLS and CDR2 YYNGEE. The CDR3 here is CASSPPFEEPGELFF. CDR3 bases: TGTGCCAGCAGCCCACCCTTCGAAGAGCCCGGGGAGCTGTTTTTT.

V and J are TRBV6-1 and TRBJ2-4; 9 nucleotides line up with TRBD1. J was trimmed by 8 bases and V by 6 bases; bases with no gene match: 8. This CDR3 is 14 amino acids long. Germline CDR1 reads MNHNS; CDR2 reads SASEGT. CDR3 bases: TGTGCCAGCAGAACAGGGGGCGCTGGGGACATTCAGTACTTC. It yields the protein CASRTGGAGDIQYF.

This chain links TRBV9 with TRBJ1-1, with 11 nucleotides matching TRBD1. Germline lookup yields CDR1 SGDLS and CDR2 YYNGEE. This CDR3 has 16 residues. V lost 3 bases and J lost 1; bases outside the gene matches: 5. CDR3 nucleotide sequence: TGTGCCAGCAGCGCCGGGACAGGGGGAAGGAACACTGAAGCTTTCTTT. This codes for CASSAGTGGRNTEAFF.

V usage is TRBV19 and J usage is TRBJ1-6; the match to TRBD1 covers 10 bases. This CDR3 contains 17 residues. The V and J ends lost 6 bases and 1 base, in that order; junction bases with no gene match: 6. In germline, CDR1 is LNHDA, CDR2 SQIVND (reference sequence). The CDR3 loop reads CASSRRTGGSYNSPLHF. The CDR3 nucleotides read TGTGCCAGTAGCCGAAGGACAGGGGGATCCTATAATTCACCCCTCCACTTT.

This chain links TRBV19 with TRBJ1-6; 9 bases are a match to TRBD1. The CDR3 spans 15 residues. Germline V gives CDR1 LNHDA, CDR2 SQIVND (reference sequence). V was clipped by 6 bases and J by 9 bases; unmatched bases: 9. CDR3 in amino acids: CASSKQGASSSPLHF. The CDR3 DNA sequence: TGTGCCAGTAGCAAACAGGGGGCGTCGAGTTCACCCCTCCACTTT.

This chain links TRBV30 with TRBJ1-6, with TRBD1 as a possible D gene (5 bases). Germline CDR1 is GTSNPN and CDR2 is SVGIG (reference sequence). The CDR3 has 12 amino acids. Trimming left V 3 bases short and J 8 bases short, with 8 bases between. The CDR3 DNA sequence: TGTGCCTGGAGGGGGGAGGATTCACCCCTCCACTTT. Protein product: CAWRGEDSPLHF.

This chain joins TRBV7-2 and TRBJ2-3, with TRBD2 identical over 7 bases. Germline CDR1 is SGHTA and CDR2 is FQGNSA. V trimming: 5 bases; J trimming: 0 bases; junction bases outside the gene matches: 8. CDR3 length: 16 residues. The CDR3: CASSQRASGSTDTQYF. In nucleotides, the CDR3 is TGTGCCAGCAGCCAACGTGCTAGCGGAAGCACAGATACGCAGTATTTT.

With regard to this clone: At the DNA level, this CDR3 is encoded by other sequences in the same sample as well. The chain recombines TRBV7-9 with TRBJ2-2; 7 bases fit TRBD1. The CDR3 sequence is 15 residues long. Germline trimming cut 6 bases from V and 0 bases from J; bases unmatched to any gene: 4. Germline V gene data show CDR1 as SEHNR and CDR2 as FQNEAQ (reference sequence). DNA of the CDR3: TGTGCCAGCAGGCCCGGGACAGCGAACACCGGGGAGCTGTTTTTT. It specifies CASRPGTANTGELFF. Variable domain in full (rest from reference TRBV7-9 and TRBJ2-2): DTGVSQNPRHKITKRGQNVTFRCDPISEHNRLYWYRQTLGQGPEFLTYFQNEAQLEKSRLLSDRFSAERPKGSFSTLEIQRTEQGDSAMYLCASRPGTANTGELFFGEGSRLTVL.

The count of this clone is one. V gene TRBV7-9 combines with J gene TRBJ2-3; 8 nucleotides align to TRBD2. V shed 6 bases, J shed 2 bases, and the junction held 4 bases outside the gene matches. The germline V gene encodes CDR1 SEHNR and CDR2 FQNEAQ (reference sequence). CDR3 length: 14 amino acids. CDR3 amino acids: CASRTSGYTDTQYF. Here the CDR3 DNA reads TGTGCCAGCAGAACTAGCGGATACACAGATACGCAGTATTTT.

This chain links TRBV14 with TRBJ2-7; a weak D match, TRBD1 (6 bases). Between the trimmed V and J ends, which lost 4 bases and 3 bases, there was a span of 13 bases. Germline CDR1 and CDR2: SGHDN and FVKESK. This CDR3 comprises 14 residues. The DNA of the CDR3 is TGTGCCAGCAGCCCTTCCGGGACATTCTACGAGCAGTACTTC. It translates to CASSPSGTFYEQYF.